The rows below give T cell receptor beta chains drawn from one sample of a study of blood T cell repertoires in COVID-19. Some clones are missing from TCRdb's copy, which holds only in-frame ones; the method was immunoSEQ multiplex PCR. The data hold roughly 410,000 clones, with around 87% observed a single time. The material sequenced was peripheral blood. The receptors were sampled from a woman aged 55 to 70 with COVID-19, enrolled during active disease. CDR3s include the opening cysteine and the closing phenylalanine or tryptophan. The D gene is left open where the match is weak. A clone size is listed for some rows: how often the clone was seen (once, few, many), or a class if it is expanded.

clone size | J gene | D gene | V gene | CDR3 DNA | CDR3 protein
NA | TRBJ2-3 | TRBD2 | TRBV5-4 | TGTGCCAGCAGCTTGATCGGGGGGGGAGGTACGCAGTATTTT | CASSLIGGGGTQYF
NA | TRBJ1-1 | NA | TRBV5-5 | TGTGCCAGCAGCCTGTGGAGGTCCTACACTGAAGCTTTCTTT | CASSLWRSYTEAFF
NA | TRBJ1-3 | TRBD1 | TRBV6-5 | TGTGCCAGCAGTACGGACAGGGGCTCTGGAAACACCATATATTTT | CASSTDRGSGNTIYF
NA | TRBJ1-1 | NA | TRBV9 | TGTGCCAGCAGCGTAGGACGGGACACTGAAGCTTTCTTT | CASSVGRDTEAFF
NA | TRBJ2-1 | TRBD1 | TRBV5-4 | TGTGCCAGCTCCGGACAGGGTCCGAATGAGCAGTTCTTC | CASSGQGPNEQFF
NA | TRBJ1-3 | TRBD1 | TRBV5-1 | TGCGCCAGCAGCTCCGGGACAGGCTACTTCGCGGACACCATATATTTT | CASSSGTGYFADTIYF
once | TRBJ2-5 | NA | TRBV5-1 | TGCGCCAGCAGCTTGGGCACAGGCGGTGGGGCCCAGTACTTC | CASSLGTGGGAQYF
NA | TRBJ1-1 | NA | TRBV14 | TGTGCCAGCAGCCGGCAGGGATTCTTGGCTTTCTTT | CASSRQGFLAFF
NA | TRBJ1-1 | TRBD1 | TRBV9 | TGTGCCAGCAGCCCCCCCGGGACAGCGAACACTGAAGCTTTCTTT | CASSPPGTANTEAFF
NA | TRBJ1-3 | TRBD1 | TRBV19 | TGTGCCAGTAGTCAATCCCCGGGACAGGGATCGGCTGGAAACACCATATATTTT | CASSQSPGQGSAGNTIYF
NA | TRBJ2-7 | TRBD1 | TRBV6-5 | TGTGCCAGCGACGTTCCGACAGGGCGCTACGAGCAGTACTTC | CASDVPTGRYEQYF
NA | TRBJ2-1 | TRBD2 | TRBV2 | TGTGCCAGCACTCTTAGCGGGGGGGCCACGCTTGAGCAGTTCTTC | CASTLSGGATLEQFF
NA | TRBJ1-1 | NA | TRBV6-5 | TGTGCCAGCACCCACGGAGGAGGGACCGAAGCTTTCTTT | CASTHGGGTEAFF
NA | TRBJ1-3 | NA | TRBV2 | TGTGCCAGCAGTTTCCAGGGGAAGTCTGGAAACACCATATATTTT | CASSFQGKSGNTIYF
NA | TRBJ1-4 | NA | TRBV4-1 | TGCGCCAGCAGAGGGGTATTTGAAAAACTGTTTTTT | CASRGVFEKLFF
once | TRBJ1-2 | TRBD1 | TRBV6-5 | TGTGCCAGCAGCCGGGACAGCTATGGCTACACCTTC | CASSRDSYGYTF
NA | TRBJ1-4 | NA | TRBV2 | TGTGCCAGCAGTGAAGCAACAGGGAGAGAAAAACTGTTTTTT | CASSEATGREKLFF
NA | TRBJ1-2 | NA | TRBV9 | TGTGCCAGCAGCGTAGTACAGGGAATTGGGGGCTACACCTTC | CASSVVQGIGGYTF